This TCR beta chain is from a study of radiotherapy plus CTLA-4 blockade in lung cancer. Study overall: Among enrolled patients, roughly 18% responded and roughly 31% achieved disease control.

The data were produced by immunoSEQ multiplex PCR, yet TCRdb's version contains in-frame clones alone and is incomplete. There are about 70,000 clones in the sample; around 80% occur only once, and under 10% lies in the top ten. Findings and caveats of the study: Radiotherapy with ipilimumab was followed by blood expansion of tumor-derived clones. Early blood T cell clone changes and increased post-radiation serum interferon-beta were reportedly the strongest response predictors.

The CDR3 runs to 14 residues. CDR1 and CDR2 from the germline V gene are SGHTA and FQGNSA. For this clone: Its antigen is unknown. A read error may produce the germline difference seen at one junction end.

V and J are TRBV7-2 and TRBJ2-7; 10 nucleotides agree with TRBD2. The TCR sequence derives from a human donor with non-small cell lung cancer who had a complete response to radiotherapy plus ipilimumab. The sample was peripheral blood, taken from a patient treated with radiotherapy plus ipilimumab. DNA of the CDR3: TGTGCCAGCAGTTTAGCGGGGGGCGCCTACGAGCAGTACTTC. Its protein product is CASSLAGGAYEQYF.